This T cell receptor (beta chain) was sequenced for a study of Graves' ophthalmopathy and Graves' hyperthyroidism. Study-level background: At initial diagnosis, peripheral blood was obtained, and this preceded any treatment.

Physicians reached a diagnosis by relying on clinical symptoms, serum thyroxine, TRAb, thyroid ultrasound and orbital computed tomography. The table lists this clonotype with a few counts. The antigen is unknown. The CDR3 runs to 13 residues. CDR1 and CDR2 (germline): MNHNS, SASEGT. The V and J ends lost 6 bases and 4 bases respectively, with 12 bases between them. The study amplified TCR beta CDR3 regions using RNA transcripts. RT-PCR with HTBI primers came first, then second-round multiplex PCR. TCRdb independently ran MiXCR on the multiplex PCR reads; one entry per CDR3 protein. Of approximately 330,000 distinct CDR3 sequences in the sample, about 17% were seen once. General study results and limits: For separating ophthalmopathy from stable hyperthyroidism, a 13-signature model gave 85% to 90% sensitivity and around 76% specificity.

This receptor was taken from an adult man with Graves' ophthalmopathy. The sequenced sample consisted of peripheral blood. J is TRBJ1-1 and V is TRBV6-1; D is possibly TRBD1 (5 bases). CDR3 sequence: CASRAGLATEAFF. Here the CDR3 DNA reads TGTGCCAGCAGGGCAGGGCTGGCCACTGAAGCTTTCTTT.